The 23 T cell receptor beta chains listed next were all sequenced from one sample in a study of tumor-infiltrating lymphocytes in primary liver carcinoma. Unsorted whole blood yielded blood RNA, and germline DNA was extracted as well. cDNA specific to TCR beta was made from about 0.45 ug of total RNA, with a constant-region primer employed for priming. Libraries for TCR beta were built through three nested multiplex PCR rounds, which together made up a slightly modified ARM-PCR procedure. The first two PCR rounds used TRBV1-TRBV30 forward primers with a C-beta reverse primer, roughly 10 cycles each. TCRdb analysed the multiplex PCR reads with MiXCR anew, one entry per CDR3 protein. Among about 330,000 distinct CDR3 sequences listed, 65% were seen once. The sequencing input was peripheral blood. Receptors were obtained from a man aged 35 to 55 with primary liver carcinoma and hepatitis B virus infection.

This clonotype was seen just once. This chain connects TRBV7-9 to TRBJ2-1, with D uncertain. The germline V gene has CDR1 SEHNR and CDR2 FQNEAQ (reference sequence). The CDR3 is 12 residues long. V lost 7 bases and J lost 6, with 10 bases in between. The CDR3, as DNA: TGTGCCAGCACCCTCCAGGTCAATGAGCAGTTCTTC. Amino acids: CASTLQVNEQFF. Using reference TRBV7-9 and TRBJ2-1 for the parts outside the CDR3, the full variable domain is DTGVSQNPRHKITKRGQNVTFRCDPISEHNRLYWYRQTLGQGPEFLTYFQNEAQLEKSRLLSDRFSAERPKGSFSTLEIQRTEQGDSAMYLCASTLQVNEQFFGPGTRLTVL.

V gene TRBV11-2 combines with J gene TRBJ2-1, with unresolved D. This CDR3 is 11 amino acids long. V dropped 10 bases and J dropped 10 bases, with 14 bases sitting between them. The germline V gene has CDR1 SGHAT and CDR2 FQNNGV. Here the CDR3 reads CAIRFDREQFF. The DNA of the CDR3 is TGTGCCATCAGATTCGACCGCGAGCAGTTCTTC.

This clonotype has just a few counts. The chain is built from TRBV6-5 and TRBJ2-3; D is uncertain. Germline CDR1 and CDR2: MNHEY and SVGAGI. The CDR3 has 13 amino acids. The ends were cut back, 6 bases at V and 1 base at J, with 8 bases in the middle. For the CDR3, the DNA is TGTGCCAGCAGAAGTGGGGGCACAGATACGCAGTATTTT. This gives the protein CASRSGGTDTQYF.

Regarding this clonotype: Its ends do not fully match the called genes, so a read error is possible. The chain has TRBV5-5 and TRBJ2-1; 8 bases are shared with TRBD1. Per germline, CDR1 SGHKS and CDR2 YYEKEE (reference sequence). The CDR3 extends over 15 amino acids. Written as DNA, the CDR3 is TGTGCTAACAGCCCTGGACAGGGTTCCTACAACGAGCAGTTCTTC. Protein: CANSPGQGSYNEQFF.

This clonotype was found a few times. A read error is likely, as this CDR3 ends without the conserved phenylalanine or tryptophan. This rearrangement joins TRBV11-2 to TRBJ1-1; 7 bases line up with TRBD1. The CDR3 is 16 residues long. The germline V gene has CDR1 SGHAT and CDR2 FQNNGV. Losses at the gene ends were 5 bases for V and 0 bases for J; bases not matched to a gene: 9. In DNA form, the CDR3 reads TGTGCCAGCAGCCCACCCAGGGGGTTGGTGAACACTGAAGCTTTCCAT. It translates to CASSPPRGLVNTEAFH.

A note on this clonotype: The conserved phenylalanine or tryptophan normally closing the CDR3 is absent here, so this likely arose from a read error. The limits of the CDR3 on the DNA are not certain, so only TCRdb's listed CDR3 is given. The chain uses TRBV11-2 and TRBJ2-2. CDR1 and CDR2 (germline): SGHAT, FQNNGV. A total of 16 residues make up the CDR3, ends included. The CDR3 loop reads CASSLIYRANTGELLL.

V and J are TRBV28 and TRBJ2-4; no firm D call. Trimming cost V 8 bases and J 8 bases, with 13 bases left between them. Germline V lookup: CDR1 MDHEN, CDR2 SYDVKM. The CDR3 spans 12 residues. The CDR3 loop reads CASGARRYIQYF. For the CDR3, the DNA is TGTGCCAGCGGTGCCAGACGTTACATTCAGTACTTC.

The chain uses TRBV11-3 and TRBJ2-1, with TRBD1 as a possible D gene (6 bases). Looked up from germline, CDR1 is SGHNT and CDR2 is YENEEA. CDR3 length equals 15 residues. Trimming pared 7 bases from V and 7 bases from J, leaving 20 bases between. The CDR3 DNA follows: TGTGCCAGCATCCTAGTGACAGGTCCTTTTAATGAGCAGTTCTTC. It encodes CASILVTGPFNEQFF.

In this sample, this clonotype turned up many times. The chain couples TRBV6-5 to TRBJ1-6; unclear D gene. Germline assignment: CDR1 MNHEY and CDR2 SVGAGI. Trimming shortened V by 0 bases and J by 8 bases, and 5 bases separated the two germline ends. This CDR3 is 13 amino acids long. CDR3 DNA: TGTGCCAGCAGTTACTCGAGGGATTCACCCCTCCACTTT. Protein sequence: CASSYSRDSPLHF.

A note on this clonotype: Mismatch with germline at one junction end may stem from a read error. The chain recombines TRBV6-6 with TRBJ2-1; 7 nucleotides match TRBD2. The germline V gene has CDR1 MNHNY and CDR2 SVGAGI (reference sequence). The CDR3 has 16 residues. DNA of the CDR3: TGTGCTAGCAGTTACGGATCGGCTAGCGGTGACGATGAGCAGTTCTTC. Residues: CASSYGSASGDDEQFF.

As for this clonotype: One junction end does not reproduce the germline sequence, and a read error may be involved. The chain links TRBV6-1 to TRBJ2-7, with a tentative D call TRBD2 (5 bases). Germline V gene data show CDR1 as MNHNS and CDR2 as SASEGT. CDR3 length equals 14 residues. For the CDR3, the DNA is TGTACCAGACTAAACGGAAAGGTTACGGACGAGCAGTACTTC. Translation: CTRLNGKVTDEQYF.

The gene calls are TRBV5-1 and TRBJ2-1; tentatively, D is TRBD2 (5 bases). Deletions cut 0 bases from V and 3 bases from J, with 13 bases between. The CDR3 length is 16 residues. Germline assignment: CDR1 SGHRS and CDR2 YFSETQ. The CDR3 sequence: CASSLGLPAGYNEQFF. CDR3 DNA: TGCGCCAGCAGCTTGGGGCTCCCCGCGGGCTACAATGAGCAGTTCTTC.

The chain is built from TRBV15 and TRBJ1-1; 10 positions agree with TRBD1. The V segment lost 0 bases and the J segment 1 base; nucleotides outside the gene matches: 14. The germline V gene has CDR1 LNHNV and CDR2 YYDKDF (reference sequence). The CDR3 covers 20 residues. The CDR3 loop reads CATSRDSWDRGNMENTEAFF. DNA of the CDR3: TGTGCCACCAGCAGAGATTCATGGGACAGGGGCAACATGGAGAACACTGAAGCTTTCTTT.

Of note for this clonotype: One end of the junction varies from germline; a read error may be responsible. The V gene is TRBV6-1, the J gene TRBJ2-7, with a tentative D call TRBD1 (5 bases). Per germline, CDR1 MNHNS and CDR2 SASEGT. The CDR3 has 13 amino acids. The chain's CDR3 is CASSARQPYEQYF. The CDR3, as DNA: TGTGCCAGCAGTGCCCGACAGCCCTACGAACAGTACTTC.

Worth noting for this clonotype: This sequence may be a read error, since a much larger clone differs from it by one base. Here the CDR3 DNA reads TGTGCCAGCAGGGGGACAGGGGACTATGGCCACACCTTC. This sequence encodes CASRGTGDYGHTF. V is TRBV12-3 or TRBV12-4 and J is TRBJ1-2, with 10 bases aligning to TRBD1. This CDR3 is built from 13 residues.

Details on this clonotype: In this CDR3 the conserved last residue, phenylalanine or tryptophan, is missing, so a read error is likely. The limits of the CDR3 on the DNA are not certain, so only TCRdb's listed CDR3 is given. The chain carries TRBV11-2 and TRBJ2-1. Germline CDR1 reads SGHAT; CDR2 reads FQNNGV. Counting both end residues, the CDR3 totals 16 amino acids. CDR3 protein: CDSSLSSGRAYNEEFL.

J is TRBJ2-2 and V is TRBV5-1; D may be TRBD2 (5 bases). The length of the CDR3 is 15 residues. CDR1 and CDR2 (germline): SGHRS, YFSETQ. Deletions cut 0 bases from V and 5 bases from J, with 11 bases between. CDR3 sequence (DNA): TGCGCCAGCAGCTTGGTGGGAGTTGGTACCGGGGAGCTGTTTTTT. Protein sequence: CASSLVGVGTGELFF.

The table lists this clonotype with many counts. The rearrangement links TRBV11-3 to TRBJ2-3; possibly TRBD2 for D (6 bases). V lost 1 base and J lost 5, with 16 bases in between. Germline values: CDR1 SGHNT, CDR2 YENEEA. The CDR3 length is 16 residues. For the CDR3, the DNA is TGTGCCAGCAGCTTAGGTGGCTGGGGACTTAAAGATACGCAGTATTTT. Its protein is CASSLGGWGLKDTQYF.

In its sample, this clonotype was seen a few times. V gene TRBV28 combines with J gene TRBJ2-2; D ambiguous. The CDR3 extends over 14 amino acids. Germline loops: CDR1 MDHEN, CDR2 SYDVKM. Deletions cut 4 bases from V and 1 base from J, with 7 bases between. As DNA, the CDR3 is TGTGCCAGCAGTTACCGGATGAACACCGGGGAGCTGTTTTTT. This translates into CASSYRMNTGELFF.

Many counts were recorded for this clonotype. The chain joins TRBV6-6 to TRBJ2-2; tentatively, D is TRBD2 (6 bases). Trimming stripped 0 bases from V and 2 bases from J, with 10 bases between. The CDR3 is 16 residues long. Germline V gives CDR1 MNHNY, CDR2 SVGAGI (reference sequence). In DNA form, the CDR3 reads TGTGCCAGCAGTTACTCTACGGGAGCAAACACCGGGGAGCTGTTTTTT. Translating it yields CASSYSTGANTGELFF.

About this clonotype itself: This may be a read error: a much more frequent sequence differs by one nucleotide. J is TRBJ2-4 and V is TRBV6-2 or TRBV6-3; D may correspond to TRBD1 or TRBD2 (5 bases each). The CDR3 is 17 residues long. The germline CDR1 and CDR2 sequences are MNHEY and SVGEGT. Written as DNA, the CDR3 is TGTGCCAGCAGCCCGTCGAGGGGTCCTTTAGCCAAAAACATTAAGTACTTC. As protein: CASSPSRGPLAKNIKYF.

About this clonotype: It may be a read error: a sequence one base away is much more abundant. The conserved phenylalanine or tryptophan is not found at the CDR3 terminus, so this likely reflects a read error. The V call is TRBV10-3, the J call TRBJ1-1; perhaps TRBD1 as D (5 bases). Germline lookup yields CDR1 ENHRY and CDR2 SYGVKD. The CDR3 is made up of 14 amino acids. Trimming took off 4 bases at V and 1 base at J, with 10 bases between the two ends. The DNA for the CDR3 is TGTGCCATCAGTGTCGCCAGGGAGAACACTGAAGCTTTCCTT. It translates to CAISVARENTEAFL.

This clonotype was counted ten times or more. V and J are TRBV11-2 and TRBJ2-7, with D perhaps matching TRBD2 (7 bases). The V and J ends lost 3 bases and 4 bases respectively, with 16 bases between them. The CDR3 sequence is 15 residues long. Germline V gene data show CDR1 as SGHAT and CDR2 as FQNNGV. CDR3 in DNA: TGTGCCAGCAGCTTTTGGGGGGGACAAAGATACGAGCAGTACTTC. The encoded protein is CASSFWGGQRYEQYF.